A selection of T cell receptor beta chains follows, all from one sample in a study of human T cells and chemical hapten exposure. One entry per CDR3 protein, called by TCRdb with MiXCR from the RACE reads. This table holds just under 350,000 distinct CDR3 sequences, approximately 6.9% found once. The sample in question was whole blood, obtained in connection with sensitization to the hapten diphenylcyclopropenone (DPC). The receptors come from a woman aged 18-35 years with alopecia areata. Some clones in this sample may be carry-over from other donors' samples. Both conserved end residues are part of each CDR3. The D gene is left open where the match is weak. Clone size appears in some rows only: once, few, many, or a class for an expanded clone.

>NA|TRBJ1-1|NA|TRBV4-3
TGCGCCAGCAGCCAGGTTATAAACCAGGGCGCTGAAGCTTTCTTT
CASSQVINQGAEAFF
>NA|TRBJ1-4|NA|TRBV6-5
TGTGCCAGCAGCAAGCTGGATAATGAAAAACTGTTTTTT
CASSKLDNEKLFF
>many|TRBJ2-5|NA|TRBV7-9
TGTGCCAGCAGCGCCCCAGGTTGGGAGACCCAGTACTTC
CASSAPGWETQYF
>NA|TRBJ1-4|TRBD1|TRBV5-1
TGCGCCAGCAGACAAACAGGGGGAAGGGAAAAACTGTTTTTT
CASRQTGGREKLFF
>many|TRBJ2-2|NA|TRBV5-1
TGCGCCAGCAGCTTGGATGAGGGGCTGAACACCGGGGAGCTGTTTTTT
CASSLDEGLNTGELFF
>NA|TRBJ1-6|TRBD1|TRBV14
TGTGCCAGCAGCCACCTTGACAGGGGGCGTAATTCACCCCTCCACTTT
CASSHLDRGRNSPLHF
>few|TRBJ2-3|NA|TRBV6-1
TGTGCCAGCACCCTACTGACAGCGCGCACAGATACGCAGTATTTT
CASTLLTARTDTQYF
>few|TRBJ2-5|TRBD2|TRBV13
TGTGCCAGTCGGCTCGCCTGGCGGGGGGATGAGACCCAGTACTTC
CASRLAWRGDETQYF
>NA|TRBJ1-1|NA|TRBV4-3
TGCGCCAGCAGCCAGAGACAGAACACTGAAGCTTTCTTT
CASSQRQNTEAFF
>many|TRBJ1-1|NA|TRBV7-9
TGTGCCAGCAGCCAAATAAGACAGATTAGGGGCGTGAGTCCTGAAGCTTTCTTT
CASSQIRQIRGVSPEAFF
>NA|TRBJ1-2|NA|TRBV20-1
TGCAGTGCTTACGGACCTTTAGCTAACTATGGCTACACCTTC
CSAYGPLANYGYTF
>many|TRBJ1-1|NA|TRBV2
TGTGCCAGCAGTGAAGCCGGTGGAACTGAAGCTTTCTTT
CASSEAGGTEAFF
>few|TRBJ2-3|TRBD2|TRBV7-9
TGTGCCAGCAGCCTCACCTCCGTCGCGGGGGGGTCCACAGATACGCAGTATTTT
CASSLTSVAGGSTDTQYF
>NA|TRBJ2-3|TRBD1|TRBV5-4
TGTGCCAGCAGCTTTGAGGGGGCCCGAGGAGGCACAGATACGCAGTATTTT
CASSFEGARGGTDTQYF
>many|TRBJ1-6|NA|TRBV9
TGTGCCAGCAGCGTAGGAAGCTCCTATAATTCACCCCTCCACTTT
CASSVGSSYNSPLHF
>few|TRBJ1-1|NA|TRBV4-2
TGTGCCAGCAGCCATGATGGGGCTTTAGAAGCTTTCTTT
CASSHDGALEAFF
>many|TRBJ2-2|NA|TRBV3-1
TGTGCCACAGAAAAGGCCGGGGAGCTGTTTTTT
CATEKAGELFF
>NA|TRBJ2-2|NA|TRBV27
TGTGCCAGCAGTTTAGGAACAGGGTTTCCCGGGGAGCTGTTTTTT
CASSLGTGFPGELFF
>NA|TRBJ1-5|NA|TRBV4-1
TGCGCCAGCAGCCAATTTGAGGGCGGACCCTATAGCAATCAGCCCCAGCATTTT
CASSQFEGGPYSNQPQHF
>few|TRBJ1-1|NA|TRBV6-5
TGTGCCAGCAGTTATGAACAGGAGAACACTGAAGCTTTCTTT
CASSYEQENTEAFF
>few|TRBJ2-7|TRBD2|TRBV7-6
TGTGCCAGCAGCCCGCCGGCCGGACTAGCGGGGACCAGCTCCTACGAGCAGTACTTC
CASSPPAGLAGTSSYEQYF
>few|TRBJ2-1|NA|TRBV29-1
TGCAGCGTTCCCGATCTAAGCGATGAGCAGTTCTTC
CSVPDLSDEQFF
>many|TRBJ1-4|TRBD1|TRBV5-1
TGCGCCAGCAGCTTGCTACCGGGACAGCCTAATGAAAAACTGTTTTTT
CASSLLPGQPNEKLFF
>few|TRBJ1-1|NA|TRBV7-8
TGTGCCAGCAGCTTAGCGCAAGTGGGGGACCAAATGAACACTGAAGCTTTCTTT
CASSLAQVGDQMNTEAFF
>NA|TRBJ2-7|NA|TRBV29-1
TGCAGCGTTGCCGGGGGCCGTTCCTACGAGCAGTACTTC
CSVAGGRSYEQYF
>many|TRBJ2-1|NA|TRBV12-3/TRBV12-4
TGTGCCAGCAGTTTAAGACAGAACAATGAGCAGTTCTTC
CASSLRQNNEQFF
>many|TRBJ2-3|TRBD2|TRBV20-1
TGCAGTGCTAGAGTAGCGGGGGGGCTCCCAGATACGCAGTATTTT
CSARVAGGLPDTQYF
>few|TRBJ2-5|TRBD1|TRBV13
TGTGCCAGCAGCCTTCGGACAGGGGGTCTGGAGACCCAGTACTTC
CASSLRTGGLETQYF
>few|TRBJ2-7|NA|TRBV6-6
TGTGCCAGCGCGGGGACAGCCCGCACCCTAAGCTCCTACGAGCAGTACTTC
CASAGTARTLSSYEQYF
>few|TRBJ2-5|TRBD1|TRBV6-2/TRBV6-3
TGTGCCAGCAGTTACCCGTGGACAGGGAGAGAGACCCAGTACTTC
CASSYPWTGRETQYF
>NA|TRBJ1-2|NA|TRBV28
TGTGCCAGCAGGATCGTCAACTATGGCTACACCTTC
CASRIVNYGYTF
>few|TRBJ2-4|TRBD2|TRBV7-2
TGTGCCAGCAGCCCGCGAGCGGGGGCCTTGCAGGGGAACATTCAGTACTTC
CASSPRAGALQGNIQYF
>NA|TRBJ1-4|TRBD1|TRBV11-2
TGTGCCAGCAGCCCAGAGACAGGGGCTGGGGAAAAACTGTTTTTT
CASSPETGAGEKLFF
>many|TRBJ2-1|TRBD1|TRBV20-1
TGCAGTGCAGAGGCCGGGACAGGATACAATGAGCAGTTCTTC
CSAEAGTGYNEQFF
>few|TRBJ1-6|NA|TRBV12-3/TRBV12-4
TGTGCCAGCAGGCACGACGGGGGCGCACTGGGGTCACCCCTCCACTTT
CASRHDGGALGSPLHF
>few|TRBJ1-1|NA|TRBV4-2
TGTGCCAGCAGCCAAGATAGTCCAAGGATATGGGTCCCTGAAGCTTTCTTT
CASSQDSPRIWVPEAFF
>few|TRBJ1-2|NA|TRBV9
TGTGCCAGCAGCGTAGCTACGACGGTGAACTATGGCTACACCTTC
CASSVATTVNYGYTF
>many|TRBJ2-5|NA|TRBV29-1
TGCAGCGTCATGACTGAATTCCAAGAGACCCAGTACTTC
CSVMTEFQETQYF
>NA|TRBJ1-2|NA|TRBV3-1
TGTGCCAGCAGCCAAGAAGCAGGGATAGGTGGCTACACCTTC
CASSQEAGIGGYTF
>NA|TRBJ1-2|NA|TRBV6-2/TRBV6-3
TGTGCCACCAGCCAGGGAAGTAATAACTATGGCTACACCTTC
CATSQGSNNYGYTF
>many|TRBJ2-2|NA|TRBV12-3/TRBV12-4
TGTGCCAGCACCCCCATGGGGACACCGAACACCGGGGAGCTGTTTTTT
CASTPMGTPNTGELFF
>NA|TRBJ2-4|TRBD2|TRBV13
TGTGCCAGCAGCCTATTAGCGGGGACCCTAGCCAAAAACATTCAGTACTTC
CASSLLAGTLAKNIQYF
>few|TRBJ2-1|TRBD1|TRBV27
TGTGCCAGCAGAGGGACAGGGCTCTACAATGAGCAGTTCTTC
CASRGTGLYNEQFF